These 21 T cell receptor beta chains share one sample of origin, sequenced in a study of cytomegalovirus exposure and HLA in healthy donors. The PCR made use of 60 Vbeta and 13 Jbeta primers. Here immunoSEQ multiplex PCR was the method, and the copy in TCRdb shows in-frame clones only, minus some. In the table there are approximately 150,000 clones, roughly 77% of which are singletons. Specimen: PBMCs. All receptors come from a man aged 40-49 years in good health and CMV-seronegative.

The rearrangement uses TRBV9 and TRBJ2-5, with D possibly TRBD2 on 5 matching bases. TRBJ2-7 matches the DNA end more closely, so the J call is doubtful. The germline V gene has CDR1 SGDLS and CDR2 YYNGEE. The CDR3 length is 16 residues. The CDR3 nucleotides are TGTGCCAGCAGCGTAGATTGGCGGGTGTCCTCCTACGAGCAGTACTTC. Translating it yields CASSVDWRVSSYEQYF.

This clone was seen just once. V is TRBV11-2 and J is TRBJ1-2; possible D gene TRBD1, 5 bases. Trimming took off 2 bases at V and 7 bases at J, with 14 bases between the two ends. The V gene's germline CDR1 is SGHAT and CDR2 FQNNGV. The CDR3 is made up of 14 amino acids. CDR3: CASSLLVTGSGYTF. The CDR3, as DNA: TGTGCCAGCAGCTTATTAGTCACAGGATCTGGCTACACCTTC.

This rearrangement joins TRBV30 to TRBJ1-2, with a possible D match to TRBD1 (6 bases). Trimming took off 3 bases at V and 4 bases at J, with 12 bases between the two ends. The CDR3 spans 13 residues. Germline V lookup: CDR1 GTSNPN, CDR2 SVGIG (reference sequence). CDR3: CAWRGGLVYGYTF. CDR3 sequence (DNA): TGTGCCTGGAGGGGGGGGCTGGTCTATGGCTACACCTTC.

In its sample, this clone was seen a few times. The chain uses TRBV5-4 and TRBJ1-3; D may be TRBD1 (6 bases). Germline V CDR1 and CDR2: SGHNT, YYREEE (reference sequence). Trimming took 4 bases from V and 4 from J, leaving 15 bases between them. The CDR3 consists of 15 residues. CDR3 protein: CASSRAATGGNTIYF. CDR3 sequence (DNA): TGTGCCAGCAGCCGGGCCGCGACAGGCGGAAACACCATATATTTT.

This chain links TRBV4-1 with TRBJ2-6; D perhaps matches TRBD1 (6 bases). The germline V and J ends were trimmed by 1 base and 5 bases, with 9 bases remaining between them. The germline gives CDR1 MGHRA, CDR2 YSYEKL. There are 15 residues in the CDR3. This CDR3 reads CASSQAQGRANVLTF. Here the CDR3 DNA reads TGCGCCAGCAGCCAAGCGCAGGGGCGGGCCAACGTCCTGACTTTC.

CDR3 amino acids: CASSPDGQTYEQYF. The DNA of the CDR3 is TGCGCCAGCAGCCCAGATGGACAGACCTACGAGCAGTACTTC. The chain links TRBV4-1 to TRBJ2-7, with a possible D match to TRBD1 (6 bases). This CDR3 is 14 amino acids long. Germline V lookup: CDR1 MGHRA, CDR2 YSYEKL. V dropped 4 bases and J dropped 2 bases, with 12 bases sitting between them.

The chain employs TRBV5-4 and TRBJ2-3, with 7 nucleotides matching TRBD2. This CDR3 region has 13 residues. CDR1 is SGHNT and CDR2 is YYREEE in the germline V gene (reference sequence). Trimming took 6 bases from V and 1 from J; bases not matched to a gene: 2. The CDR3 protein is CASNRGGTDTQYF. The CDR3 DNA is TGTGCCAGCAACCGGGGGGGCACAGATACGCAGTATTTT.

A note on this clone: Other nucleotide sequences from this sample produce the same CDR3. The J gene is TRBJ2-7, the V gene TRBV4-1, with D maybe TRBD1 (6 bases). CDR1 is MGHRA and CDR2 is YSYEKL in the germline V gene. The length of the CDR3 is 16 residues. Between the trimmed V and J ends, which lost 0 bases and 2 bases, there was a span of 14 bases. DNA for the CDR3: TGCGCCAGCAGCCAAGAAAACAGGGTACTTACCTACGAGCAGTACTTC. It codes for CASSQENRVLTYEQYF.

This clone has more than one count but fewer than ten. The gene calls are TRBV19 and TRBJ1-5; D might be TRBD1 (6 bases). This CDR3 contains 15 residues. Trimming shortened V by 3 bases and J by 4 bases, and 13 bases separated the two germline ends. The germline V gene has CDR1 LNHDA and CDR2 SQIVND (reference sequence). Here the CDR3 DNA reads TGTGCCAGTAGTATTAGAACAGGGTGGAATCAGCCCCAGCATTTT. Protein: CASSIRTGWNQPQHF.

This chain connects TRBV7-9 to TRBJ2-7; D might be TRBD2 (5 bases). Between the trimmed V and J ends, which lost 6 bases and 5 bases, there was a span of 23 bases. CDR1 and CDR2 (germline): SEHNR, FQNEAQ (reference sequence). There are 16 residues in the CDR3. CDR3 in amino acids: CASSSDADLASHEQYF. CDR3 DNA sequence: TGTGCCAGCAGTTCGGACGCGGACCTAGCTTCCCACGAGCAGTACTTC.

The rearrangement joins TRBV5-4 to TRBJ2-4; 9 positions agree with TRBD1. The CDR3 sequence is 17 residues long. Germline V gene data show CDR1 as SGHNT and CDR2 as YYREEE (reference sequence). The junction had 7 bases not matched to a gene; V was cut back by 2 bases and J by 1 base. CDR3 nucleotide sequence: TGTGCCAGCAGCTTAACAGGGGGCGAATCGGCCAAAAACATTCAGTACTTC. It is translated as CASSLTGGESAKNIQYF.

The rearrangement links TRBV6-6 to TRBJ2-5, with 10 bases that match TRBD1. Germline assignment: CDR1 MNHNY and CDR2 SVGAGI (reference sequence). There are 15 residues in the CDR3. J was trimmed by 5 bases and V by 6 bases; bases with no gene match: 9. As DNA, the CDR3 is TGTGCCAGCAGGACAGGGGGCTCGTATCGGGAGACCCAGTACTTC. This sequence encodes CASRTGGSYRETQYF.

This chain joins TRBV6-1 and TRBJ2-5, with a tentative D call TRBD1 (6 bases). The better agreement between TRBJ2-7 and the DNA end casts doubt on the J call. The CDR3 totals 13 residues. Germline lookup yields CDR1 MNHNS and CDR2 SASEGT. CDR3 region: CASIKDSSYEQYF. The CDR3 nucleotides are TGTGCCAGCATTAAGGACAGCTCCTACGAGCAGTACTTC.

The chain carries TRBV27 and TRBJ1-5, with TRBD1 matching over 8 bases. The CDR3 sequence is 15 residues long. Germline CDR1 is MNHEY and CDR2 is SMNVEV (reference sequence). V lost 4 bases and J lost 3; bases outside the gene matches: 5. The CDR3 coding sequence is TGTGCCAGCAGTTCCAGACAGGGGCTCAATCAGCCCCAGCATTTT. The encoded protein is CASSSRQGLNQPQHF.

V is TRBV6-6 and J is TRBJ1-1, with 7 bases that match TRBD1. J was trimmed by 0 bases and V by 4 bases; bases with no gene match: 5. This CDR3 region has 15 residues. CDR1 and CDR2 from the germline V gene are MNHNY and SVGAGI (reference sequence). Here the CDR3 reads CASSSRQGLNTEAFF. The CDR3 DNA reads TGTGCCAGCAGTTCCAGACAGGGCTTGAACACTGAAGCTTTCTTT.

CDR3 DNA: TGCGCCAGCAGCTTGGGGGGGCTCGGCTATGGCTACACCTTC. As protein: CASSLGGLGYGYTF. This rearrangement joins TRBV5-1 to TRBJ1-2, with D possibly being TRBD1 (6 bases). Trimming took 0 bases from V and 4 from J, leaving 10 bases between them. CDR1 is SGHRS, CDR2 YFSETQ, per germline. The CDR3 contains 14 residues.

This rearrangement joins TRBV19 to TRBJ2-7; D perhaps matches TRBD2 (6 bases). CDR3 length: 14 residues. V dropped 8 bases and J dropped 3 bases, with 17 bases sitting between them. Germline V gene sequence: CDR1 LNHDA, CDR2 SQIVND (reference sequence). The CDR3 DNA is TGTGCCAGTCGAAGAGGCGGGGAGTACTACGAGCAGTACTTC. Translated, it gives CASRRGGEYYEQYF.

The chain carries TRBV9 and TRBJ1-6, with D possibly TRBD1 on 5 matching bases. CDR1 SGDLS and CDR2 YYNGEE come from the germline V gene. V gave up 0 bases and J gave up 5 bases, with 9 bases separating them. CDR3 length equals 15 residues. CDR3 bases: TGTGCCAGCAGCGTAGCCCGGGGGGATAATTCACCCCTCCACTTT. It codes for CASSVARGDNSPLHF.

The gene calls are TRBV5-6 and TRBJ1-5, with 9 bases fitting TRBD1. From germline, CDR1 is SGHDT and CDR2 YYEEEE. The CDR3 is 14 residues long. V gave up 4 bases and J gave up 7 bases; unmatched junction bases: 6. Here the CDR3 reads CASSLQGAEQPQHF. Written as DNA, the CDR3 is TGTGCCAGCAGCCTACAGGGGGCCGAACAGCCCCAGCATTTT.

V usage is TRBV25-1 and J usage is TRBJ1-1, with 7 positions matching TRBD1. V gave up 8 bases and J gave up 5 bases; unmatched junction bases: 8. Germline lookup yields CDR1 MGHDK and CDR2 SYGVNS. The CDR3 is 13 residues long. Here the CDR3 reads CASEGAGRTEAFF. The CDR3 DNA reads TGTGCCAGCGAGGGGGCAGGGCGAACTGAAGCTTTCTTT.

A single count supports this clone. This chain joins TRBV5-6 and TRBJ2-5; TRBD2 agrees at 12 bases. After removal of 4 bases from V and 5 bases from J, the junction contained 3 bases not matched to a gene. This CDR3 comprises 14 residues. CDR1 and CDR2 (germline): SGHDT, YYEEEE. The CDR3 loop is CASSRLAGGETQYF. In DNA form, the CDR3 reads TGTGCCAGCAGCCGCCTAGCGGGAGGGGAGACCCAGTACTTC.